Listed below are T cell receptor beta chains from one sample, sequenced in a study of control samples from healthy donors and cancer patients. Profiled with immunoSEQ multiplex PCR; TCRdb holds only in-frame clones, not every one. Among 70,000 to 85,000 clones, around 84% were seen once, and the ten largest hold more than 9%. Sequencing was done on a sample of PBMCs. These receptors originate from a man between 60 and 70 years old with head and neck cancer. Each CDR3 is given with its conserved first and last residue. Each record gives: D gene, J gene, V gene, clone size, CDR3 DNA, CDR3 protein. A D gene is named only where the DNA matches it firmly. Expanded clones are given a class, and other clones once, few, many or no size at all.

TRBD1	TRBJ1-2	TRBV19	NA	TGTGCCAGTAGTGCAGGACAGGGGGCGTATGGCTACACCTTC	CASSAGQGAYGYTF
NA	TRBJ2-2	TRBV5-4	NA	TGTGCCAGCAGCCCCGGGACTCCTTCTTATGCCGGGGAGCTGTTTTTT	CASSPGTPSYAGELFF
NA	TRBJ1-3	TRBV28	NA	TGTGCCAGCACCAACTACGGGGGATTCTCTGGAAACACCATATATTTT	CASTNYGGFSGNTIYF
TRBD1	TRBJ1-1	TRBV7-8	few	TGTGCCAGCAGCAGATCTCCGGGACAGGGGGGAGCTTTCTTT	CASSRSPGQGGAFF
NA	TRBJ2-5	TRBV28	many	TGTGCCAGCAGCCCCGGGCAAGAGACCCAGTACTTC	CASSPGQETQYF
NA	TRBJ2-7	TRBV5-6	NA	TGTGCCAGCAGCTCGACAGGTAGGAGCTCCTACGAGCAGTACTTC	CASSSTGRSSYEQYF
NA	TRBJ2-1	TRBV12-3/TRBV12-4	NA	TGTGCCAGCAGTCCAGTTTCGGTCGGGCAGTTCTTC	CASSPVSVGQFF
NA	TRBJ2-1	TRBV6-6	NA	TGTGCCAGCAGTTACGGGCAGGGGACTCACAATGAGCAGTTCTTC	CASSYGQGTHNEQFF
TRBD2	TRBJ2-1	TRBV5-1	NA	TGCGCCAGCAGCACGGGACTAGCGGAGCCTCAAGAGCAGTTCTTC	CASSTGLAEPQEQFF
NA	TRBJ2-1	TRBV12-3/TRBV12-4	NA	TGTGCCAGCAGTTTTTCGGGGGAGCAGTTCTTC	CASSFSGEQFF
NA	TRBJ2-3	TRBV6-1	NA	TGTGCCAGCAGTGAATCACTCGACCCGTCGGATACGCAGTATTTT	CASSESLDPSDTQYF
TRBD1	TRBJ1-2	TRBV3-1/TRBV3-2	NA	TGTGCCAGCAGCCACCAAGGGACAGAGGGTGGCTACACCTTC	CASSHQGTEGGYTF
NA	TRBJ2-1	TRBV27	NA	TGTGCCAGCACCACCAGGGGAACGGGATGGAATGAGCAGTTCTTC	CASTTRGTGWNEQFF
TRBD1	TRBJ1-1	TRBV6-5	NA	TGTGCCAGCAGTTACAGGCGGACAGGGAGCACTGAAGCTTTCTTT	CASSYRRTGSTEAFF
TRBD2	TRBJ2-2	TRBV7-6	NA	TGTGCCAGCAGCTCCGGACTAGCGGGAGGGGCCGGGGAGCTGTTTTTT	CASSSGLAGGAGELFF
NA	TRBJ1-6	TRBV11-3	few	TGTGCCAGCAGCTTACGAGGGGGTGATTCACCCCTCCACTTT	CASSLRGGDSPLHF
NA	TRBJ2-2	TRBV3-1/TRBV3-2	NA	TGTGCCAGCAGCCAAGGGCGAAGAGAGCTGTTTTTT	CASSQGRRELFF
TRBD2	TRBJ2-2	TRBV10-2	NA	TGCGCCAGCAGCGACCCAGGGACTAGCGGAGGAACCGGGGAGCTGTTTTTT	CASSDPGTSGGTGELFF
NA	TRBJ2-6	TRBV6-5	NA	TGTGCCAGCACAGGATCTAACTCTGGGGCCAACGTCCTGACTTTC	CASTGSNSGANVLTF
NA	TRBJ2-5	TRBV5-1	NA	TGCGCCAGCAGCTGGGAAGACCAAGAGACCCAGTACTTC	CASSWEDQETQYF
TRBD1	TRBJ2-7	TRBV6-1	NA	TGTGCCAGCAGTGAAGCCCCGATGGCCAGGGGGAGCTCCTACGAGCAGTACTTC	CASSEAPMARGSSYEQYF
NA	TRBJ2-5	TRBV20-1	NA	TGCAGTGCGCCTGGGGGGGAGACCCAGTACTTC	CSAPGGETQYF
TRBD2	TRBJ2-7	TRBV4-1	few	TGCGCCAGCAGCCAAGCGGGACTAGCAAACTACGAGCAGTACTTC	CASSQAGLANYEQYF
NA	TRBJ2-1	TRBV11-3	NA	TGTGCCAGCAGCCGTAATAGGGGTAATGAGCAGTTCTTC	CASSRNRGNEQFF
TRBD2	TRBJ2-5	TRBV7-7	NA	TGTGCTAGCAGCCAGGGGACTAGCGGGAGCGGGGAGACCCAGTACTTC	CASSQGTSGSGETQYF
NA	TRBJ1-1	TRBV7-9	NA	TGTGCCAGCAGCTATCAAAGAAACACTGAAGCTTTCTTT	CASSYQRNTEAFF
NA	TRBJ1-2	TRBV10-2	NA	TGCGCCAGCAGTGCAGGAGGGACCTTTTACGGCTACACCTTC	CASSAGGTFYGYTF
TRBD1	TRBJ2-3	TRBV11-2	NA	TGTGCCAGCAGCGAAAGACAGGGGGTGGCGGATACGCAGTATTTT	CASSERQGVADTQYF
NA	TRBJ1-5	TRBV30	NA	TGTGCCTGGAACTCACCTGGACCAAATCAGCCCCAGCATTTT	CAWNSPGPNQPQHF
TRBD2	TRBJ2-5	TRBV5-1	NA	TGCGCCAGCAGCTTCGGACTAGCGGTTTATGGGGAGACCCAGTACTTC	CASSFGLAVYGETQYF
NA	TRBJ1-5	TRBV30	NA	TGTGCCTGGAGTAGTTTAGGGGCCCGCAATCAGCCCCAGCATTTT	CAWSSLGARNQPQHF
TRBD2	TRBJ2-3	TRBV7-2	NA	TGTGCCAGCAGCGCTACTAGCGGGAACGCAGATACGCAGTATTTT	CASSATSGNADTQYF
NA	TRBJ1-5	TRBV29-1	NA	TGCAGCGTGGCGGGAGGGCAGGGTGCTGGCCAGCCCCAGCATTTT	CSVAGGQGAGQPQHF
NA	TRBJ1-5	TRBV5-8	NA	TGTGCCAGCAGCTCCCGGGCCGGGGGCCCCCAGCCCCAGCATTTT	CASSSRAGGPQPQHF
TRBD1	TRBJ2-2	TRBV19	NA	TGTGCCAGTAGGGGACAGGGGGCTAGCGGGGAGCTGTTTTTT	CASRGQGASGELFF
TRBD2	TRBJ2-2	TRBV18	NA	TGTGCCAGCTCACCGAGGACTAGCCTTTCCCTCACCGGGGAGCTGTTTTTT	CASSPRTSLSLTGELFF
TRBD2	TRBJ2-3	TRBV7-8	NA	TGTGCCAGCAGCGAGGGACTAGCGGGAGTCGGAGATACGCAGTATTTT	CASSEGLAGVGDTQYF
TRBD2	TRBJ2-7	TRBV5-1	NA	TGCGCCAGCAGCTTGATGTGGGGGGGGACCTACGAGCAGTACTTC	CASSLMWGGTYEQYF
TRBD1	TRBJ1-2	TRBV28	NA	TGTGCCAGCAGCTACTCAGCCGGGACAGGGTATGGCTACACCTTC	CASSYSAGTGYGYTF
NA	TRBJ2-1	TRBV5-4	NA	TGTGCCAGCAGCTTGACTTCTGAGCAGTTCTTC	CASSLTSEQFF
TRBD1	TRBJ1-5	TRBV18	NA	TGTGCCAGCTCACCGGACAGGCAAAATCAGCCCCAGCATTTT	CASSPDRQNQPQHF
TRBD2	TRBJ2-3	TRBV2	NA	TGTGCCAGCAGCGCGGTCTCTAGCGGTCCTCAGTATTTT	CASSAVSSGPQYF
NA	TRBJ1-1	TRBV6-5	NA	TGTGCCAGCACCCGCACGGGAAGCTTGGGCACTGAAGCTTTCTTT	CASTRTGSLGTEAFF
TRBD2	TRBJ2-2	TRBV18	NA	TGTGCCAGCTCACCACTTAATACTAGCGGGAGCACCGGGGAGCTGTTTTTT	CASSPLNTSGSTGELFF
TRBD1	TRBJ1-2	TRBV6-4	few	TGTGCCAGCAGCCTCCAGTGGACAGGGGGCTATGGCTACACCTTC	CASSLQWTGGYGYTF
NA	TRBJ1-1	TRBV11-2	NA	TGTGCCAGCAGCCCCACAGCGGGACAAGGAGCTTTCTTT	CASSPTAGQGAFF
TRBD1	TRBJ1-5	TRBV28	NA	TGTGCCAGCAGTTTTGGAACAGGGGGCGAGTGGAATCAGCCCCAGCATTTT	CASSFGTGGEWNQPQHF
NA	TRBJ2-3	TRBV18	NA	TGTGCCAGCTCACCACTGGAGTCGGATACGCAGTATTTT	CASSPLESDTQYF
NA	TRBJ2-7	TRBV5-1	NA	TGCGCCAGCAGCTTGGTGGCGGGACAAACCTACGAGCAGTACTTC	CASSLVAGQTYEQYF
TRBD2	TRBJ2-5	TRBV3-1/TRBV3-2	NA	TGTGCCAGCAGCCAAGATCTGCTAGCGGGAAGGGAGACCCAGTACTTC	CASSQDLLAGRETQYF
NA	TRBJ2-7	TRBV3-1/TRBV3-2	NA	TGTGCCAGCAGCCAAGGGCAGTTAAGCTCCTACGAGCAGTACTTC	CASSQGQLSSYEQYF
NA	TRBJ2-1	TRBV5-1	NA	TGCGCCAGCAGCTTAGGACAGAGAAACAATGAGCAGTTCTTC	CASSLGQRNNEQFF
NA	TRBJ2-7	TRBV4-1	NA	TGCGCCAGCAGCCAAGTGGAGGATACTAGTTCCTACGAGCAGTACTTC	CASSQVEDTSSYEQYF